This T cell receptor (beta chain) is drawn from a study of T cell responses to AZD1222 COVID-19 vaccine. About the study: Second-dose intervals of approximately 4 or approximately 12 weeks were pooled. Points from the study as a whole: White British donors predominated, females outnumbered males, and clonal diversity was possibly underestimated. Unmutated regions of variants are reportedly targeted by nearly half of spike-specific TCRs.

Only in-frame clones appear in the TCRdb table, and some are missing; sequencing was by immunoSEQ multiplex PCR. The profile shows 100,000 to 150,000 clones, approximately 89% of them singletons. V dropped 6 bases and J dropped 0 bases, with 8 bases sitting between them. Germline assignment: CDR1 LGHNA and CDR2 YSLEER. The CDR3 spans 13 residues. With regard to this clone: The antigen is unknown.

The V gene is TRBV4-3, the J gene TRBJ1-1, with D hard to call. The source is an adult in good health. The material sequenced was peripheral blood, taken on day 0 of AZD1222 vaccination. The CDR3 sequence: CASRRDLNTEAFF. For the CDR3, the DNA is TGCGCCAGCAGACGTGACCTGAACACTGAAGCTTTCTTT.